Listed here are 16 T cell receptor beta chains from one sample, sequenced in a study of cytomegalovirus exposure and HLA in healthy donors. 60 Vbeta and 13 Jbeta primers were used in PCR. Method: immunoSEQ multiplex PCR; TCRdb's copy keeps in-frame clones and lacks some. Of 210,000 or so clones listed, more than 75% are singletons. Sequenced: PBMCs. The receptors originated from a human donor in good health.

The genes are TRBV25-1 and TRBJ2-2, with D perhaps matching TRBD2 (5 bases). The length of the CDR3 is 16 residues. Germline values: CDR1 MGHDK, CDR2 SYGVNS. V gave up 7 bases and J gave up 7 bases, with 22 bases separating them. The DNA of the CDR3 is TGTGCCAGCATCCTCCCGGGGAGTCTTTCAAACGGGGAGCTGTTTTTT. Protein sequence: CASILPGSLSNGELFF.

The chain recombines TRBV5-6 with TRBJ2-7; TRBD2 aligns across 8 bases. Per the germline V gene, CDR1 is SGHDT and CDR2 is YYEEEE. This CDR3 comprises 16 residues. The V and J ends lost 0 bases and 3 bases, in that order; junction bases with no gene match: 8. The CDR3 sequence: CASSLGLAGGRYEQYF. For the CDR3, the DNA is TGTGCCAGCAGCTTGGGTCTTGCGGGGGGCCGCTACGAGCAGTACTTC.

This clone was observed a few times. V and J are TRBV6-6 and TRBJ1-1; D might be TRBD1 (5 bases). Per germline, CDR1 MNHNY and CDR2 SVGAGI (reference sequence). The V gene lost 0 bases and the J gene lost 0 bases, with 11 bases spanning the gap. The CDR3 extends over 16 amino acids. CDR3 protein: CASSYSGRAMNTEAFF. In DNA form, the CDR3 reads TGTGCCAGCAGTTACTCAGGCAGGGCCATGAACACTGAAGCTTTCTTT.

The chain links TRBV27 to TRBJ2-1, with 9 bases lining up with TRBD2. CDR3 length: 15 residues. J lost 7 bases, V lost 8 bases, and 12 bases had no gene match. Per the germline V gene, CDR1 is MNHEY and CDR2 is SMNVEV (reference sequence). The CDR3 here is CASGREGFPWNEQFF. Here the CDR3 DNA reads TGTGCCAGCGGGCGGGAGGGCTTTCCTTGGAATGAGCAGTTCTTC.

The chain recombines TRBV4-1 with TRBJ1-2; 8 bases are shared with TRBD1. Germline V gene data show CDR1 as MGHRA and CDR2 as YSYEKL. The CDR3 covers 14 residues. The V segment lost 2 bases and the J segment 6 bases; nucleotides outside the gene matches: 5. CDR3 loop: CASSQPGGMDGYTF. The CDR3 region has the DNA TGCGCCAGCAGCCAACCAGGGGGCATGGATGGCTACACCTTC.

This clone showed up just once. The gene calls are TRBV2 and TRBJ2-1, with 14 nucleotides matching TRBD2. CDR1 SNHLY and CDR2 FYNNEI come from the germline V gene. CDR3 length: 19 residues. Losses at the gene ends were 8 bases for V and 3 bases for J; bases not matched to a gene: 15. CDR3 sequence (DNA): TGTGCCAGCCGATCACCGGGACTAGCGGGAGTGCGGGGCTACAATGAGCAGTTCTTC. It yields the protein CASRSPGLAGVRGYNEQFF.

The chain recombines TRBV28 with TRBJ1-1; D uncertain. Germline V gene lookup returns CDR1 MDHEN and CDR2 SYDVKM. This CDR3 region has 15 residues. Trimming cost V 2 bases and J 3 bases, with 13 bases left between them. This chain's CDR3 is CASSLGWAGDTEAFF. The CDR3, as DNA: TGTGCCAGCAGTTTAGGGTGGGCAGGCGACACTGAAGCTTTCTTT.

This clone has a handful of counts. V and J are TRBV6-6 and TRBJ2-5, with D possibly matching TRBD2 (6 bases). Germline V lookup: CDR1 MNHNY, CDR2 SVGAGI (reference sequence). The CDR3 is made up of 14 amino acids. V lost 0 bases, J lost 5 bases, and 10 bases lay in between. CDR3 in amino acids: CASSYSGSGETQYF. The DNA of the CDR3 is TGTGCCAGCAGTTACTCGGGAAGCGGGGAGACCCAGTACTTC.

The CDR3 DNA is TGTGCCAGCCGCAAACAGGGGGCGAGCAATCAGCCCCAGCATTTT. This gives the protein CASRKQGASNQPQHF. This rearrangement joins TRBV6-1 to TRBJ1-5; 9 nucleotides match TRBD1. Germline assignment: CDR1 MNHNS and CDR2 SASEGT. V shed 8 bases, J shed 1 base, and the junction held 6 bases outside the gene matches. The CDR3 runs 15 residues.

The rearrangement links TRBV18 to TRBJ2-1; 9 bases map to TRBD2. The trim removed 2 bases at V and 9 bases at J, leaving 8 bases unmatched. In germline, CDR1 is KGHSH, CDR2 LQKENI. This CDR3 has 15 residues. The CDR3 sequence is CASSPEGLAGREQFF. DNA of the CDR3: TGTGCCAGCTCACCAGAGGGGCTAGCGGGACGTGAGCAGTTCTTC.

The CDR3 spells CASSPGQGGNIQYF. The CDR3 DNA sequence: TGTGCCAGCTCACCGGGACAGGGGGGAAACATTCAGTACTTC. The chain couples TRBV18 to TRBJ2-4; 11 nucleotides agree with TRBD1. Per germline, CDR1 KGHSH and CDR2 LQKENI. J gave up 6 bases and V 3 bases, and 1 base lay outside the gene matches. The CDR3 is made up of 14 amino acids.

The V gene is TRBV7-8, the J gene TRBJ2-3, with 7 bases lining up with TRBD2. The CDR3 is made up of 18 amino acids. V gave up 2 bases and J gave up 6 bases; unmatched junction bases: 17. Germline-derived CDR1 and CDR2 are SGHVS and FQNEAQ. The CDR3 DNA reads TGTGCCAGCAGCTTAACAGTTTCCGGCGGGAGCATCGGGGATACGCAGTATTTT. This sequence encodes CASSLTVSGGSIGDTQYF.

This chain joins TRBV4-2 and TRBJ2-2, with a tentative D call TRBD2 (6 bases). Germline values: CDR1 LGHNA, CDR2 YNFKEQ. V was trimmed by 3 bases and J by 6 bases, leaving 11 bases between them. This CDR3 has 14 amino acids. The CDR3 sequence: CASSQGSSAGELFF. Here the CDR3 DNA reads TGTGCCAGCAGCCAGGGATCTAGCGCCGGGGAGCTGTTTTTT.

J is TRBJ1-4 and V is TRBV27; TRBD1 might be the D (5 bases). V was cut by 5 bases and J by 8 bases, with 24 bases left in between. The CDR3 loop spans 17 amino acids. Germline V gene sequence: CDR1 MNHEY, CDR2 SMNVEV (reference sequence). CDR3 region: CASSPAGRGARSEKLFF. DNA of the CDR3: TGTGCCAGCAGTCCGGCCGGGCGTGGGGCGCGGTCAGAAAAACTGTTTTTT.

V and J are TRBV19 and TRBJ2-2, with D perhaps TRBD1 (6 bases). V lost 10 bases and J 7 bases, leaving 16 bases between the germline ends. Germline V lookup: CDR1 LNHDA, CDR2 SQIVND (reference sequence). The CDR3 is 13 amino acids. In DNA form, the CDR3 reads TGTGCCACCATGGACAGTTACGGCGGGGAGCTGTTTTTT. It encodes CATMDSYGGELFF.

This clone has just one count. The rearrangement uses TRBV4-3 and TRBJ1-1; possible D gene TRBD1, 5 bases. CDR3 size: 14 residues. Germline CDR1 LGHNA, CDR2 YSLEER. Deletions cut 1 base from V and 5 bases from J, with 11 bases between. CDR3 residues: CASSQASGLTEAFF. The CDR3 DNA follows: TGCGCCAGCAGCCAAGCGTCAGGGCTGACTGAAGCTTTCTTT.